The clone carrying this T cell receptor (beta chain) has more than one count but fewer than ten. This entry comes from a study of shared T cell receptors in the human thymus. Clones were sequenced by immunoSEQ multiplex PCR, and TCRdb holds only the in-frame ones, with some missing. The data show 720,000 or so clones, roughly 85% seen once. From germline, CDR1 is SGDLS and CDR2 YYNGEE. Trimming removed 3 bases from V and 5 bases from J; junction bases left unmatched: 14. CDR3 length: 17 amino acids. The same data also went into a second study, on human thymus T cells. In that study: Surgeons resected thymus tissue during corrective heart surgery. A high degree of thymic repertoire overlap among unrelated individuals was reported in related research.

The chain joins TRBV9 to TRBJ2-5; 9 positions agree with TRBD2. The receptor was derived from a girl in the first two years of life with a congenital heart defect. Input material: thymocytes. In nucleotides, the CDR3 is TGTGCCAGCAGCGCAAGACAGTTAGCGGGGGATGCGGAGACCCAGTACTTC. Its protein product is CASSARQLAGDAETQYF.